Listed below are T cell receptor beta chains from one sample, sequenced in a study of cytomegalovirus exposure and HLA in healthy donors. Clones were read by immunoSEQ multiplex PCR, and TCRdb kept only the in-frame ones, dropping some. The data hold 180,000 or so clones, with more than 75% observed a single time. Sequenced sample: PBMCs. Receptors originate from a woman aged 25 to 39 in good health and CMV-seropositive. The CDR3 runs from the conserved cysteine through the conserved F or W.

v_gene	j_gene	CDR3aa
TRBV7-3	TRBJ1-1	CASSPNGRGGTEAFF
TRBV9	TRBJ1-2	CASSVGDRDGYTF
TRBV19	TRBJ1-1	CASSQIQGITEAFF
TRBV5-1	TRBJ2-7	CASSLGQGRDEQYF
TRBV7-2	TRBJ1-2	CASSLVGQYIYGYTF
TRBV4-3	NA	CASSQGTRGPYEQYF
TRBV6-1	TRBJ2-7	CASNRDRNSYEQYF
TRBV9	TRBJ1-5	CASSGSPCRSNQPQHF
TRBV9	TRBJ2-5	CASSVGASSKETQYF
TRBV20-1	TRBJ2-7	CSAGTAEQYF
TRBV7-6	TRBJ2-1	CASSLTRYNEQFF
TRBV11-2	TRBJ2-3	CASRPFGGGTQYF
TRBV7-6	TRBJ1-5	CASSPGENQPQHF
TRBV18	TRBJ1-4	CASSPLSTNEKLFF
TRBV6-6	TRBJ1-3	CASSLAYSGNTIYF
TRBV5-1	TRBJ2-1	CASSLESHSNEQFF
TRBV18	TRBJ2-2	CASSPVGATNTGELFF